The 13 T cell receptor beta chains reported below all come from one sample, sequenced in a study. TCRdb analysed the RT-PCR reads with MiXCR anew, one entry per CDR3 protein. The table lists 550,000 to 750,000 distinct CDR3 sequences, 13% to 15% of them singletons. The source material was memory CD4+ T cells from blood. These receptors came from a female donor in good health, serving as a healthy control.

This chain connects TRBV7-8 to TRBJ2-2; 7 nucleotides match TRBD1. V shed 5 bases, J shed 0 bases, and the junction held 9 bases outside the gene matches. Germline assignment: CDR1 SGHVS and CDR2 FQNEAQ. The CDR3 sequence is 17 residues long. The CDR3 is CASSVDRSNANTGELFF. CDR3 DNA: TGTGCCAGCAGCGTGGACAGGTCGAACGCGAACACCGGGGAGCTGTTTTTT.

Ten or more counts support this clonotype. This chain links TRBV9 with TRBJ2-3, with unresolved D. The CDR3 is made up of 14 amino acids. Germline CDR1 reads SGDLS; CDR2 reads YYNGEE. V was cut by 1 base and J by 0 bases, with 6 bases left in between. For the CDR3, the DNA is TGTGCCAGCAGCGTACAACCTAGCACAGATACGCAGTATTTT. This codes for CASSVQPSTDTQYF.

This clonotype showed up just a few times. The gene calls are TRBV28 and TRBJ1-2; the match to TRBD1 covers 7 bases. V lost 5 bases to trimming and J lost 3 bases; unmatched junction nucleotides: 9. CDR3 length: 15 residues. Germline CDR1 is MDHEN and CDR2 is SYDVKM. The CDR3 is CASSAVGQEDYGYTF. The DNA for the CDR3 is TGTGCCAGCAGTGCCGTCGGACAGGAGGACTATGGCTACACCTTC.

This clonotype was counted many times. V gene TRBV18 combines with J gene TRBJ2-7; D tentatively reads TRBD1 or TRBD2 (5 bases each). The V end lost 4 bases, the J end lost 2 bases, and 12 bases lay between the germline ends. The CDR3 is made up of 14 amino acids. Germline V CDR1 and CDR2: KGHSH, LQKENI. CDR3 bases: TGTGCCAGCTCACTCACAGGCGGGCCCTACGAGCAGTACTTC. This codes for CASSLTGGPYEQYF.

J is TRBJ2-7 and V is TRBV4-3; TRBD2 might be the D (5 bases). The CDR3 contains 13 residues. Germline loops: CDR1 LGHNA, CDR2 YSLEER. Deletions cut 3 bases from V and 10 bases from J, with 16 bases between. DNA for the CDR3: TGCGCCAGCAGCCAGGGTATGGGGAGTCGACAGTACTTC. It is translated as CASSQGMGSRQYF.

The V and J genes are TRBV20-1 and TRBJ2-7; 8 bases map to TRBD1. The CDR3 consists of 13 residues. V gave up 5 bases and J gave up 5 bases; unmatched junction bases: 8. Germline-derived CDR1 and CDR2 are DFQATT and SNEGSKA (reference sequence). CDR3 nucleotides: TGCAGTGCTCCCGGACAGGGTCGGGACGAGCAGTACTTC. It translates to CSAPGQGRDEQYF.

Ten or more counts support this clonotype. The J gene is TRBJ2-2, the V gene TRBV27, with 9 bases that match TRBD1. The CDR3 loop spans 18 amino acids. Germline CDR1 and CDR2: MNHEY and SMNVEV (reference sequence). V shed 5 bases, J shed 4 bases, and the junction held 14 bases outside the gene matches. This CDR3 reads CASSQTGTGFRVTGELFF. For the CDR3, the DNA is TGTGCCAGCAGTCAAACCGGGACAGGGTTCAGGGTCACCGGGGAGCTGTTTTTT.

This clonotype appeared once. The V and J genes are TRBV7-9 and TRBJ2-3; 8 nucleotides match TRBD2. Germline V gene lookup returns CDR1 SEHNR and CDR2 FQNEAQ (reference sequence). The ends lost 6 bases at V and 0 bases at J; junction bases unmatched: 5. The CDR3 spans 15 residues. CDR3 protein: CASRSIAGSTDTQYF. The CDR3 coding sequence is TGTGCCAGCAGATCTATAGCGGGAAGCACAGATACGCAGTATTTT.

The sample holds a few counts of this clonotype. This chain uses TRBV6-6 with TRBJ2-1; D call uncertain. Germline V gives CDR1 MNHNY, CDR2 SVGAGI (reference sequence). This CDR3 has 15 residues. V lost 5 bases to trimming and J lost 0 bases, with 11 bases between them. CDR3 in DNA: TGTGCCAGCAGTCATAGCTCGAGCTCCTACAATGAGCAGTTCTTC. It translates to CASSHSSSSYNEQFF.

V is TRBV7-2 and J is TRBJ1-5; a possible D gene is TRBD1 (5 bases). This CDR3 is 12 amino acids long. Germline assignment: CDR1 SGHTA and CDR2 FQGNSA. Trimming took off 5 bases at V and 11 bases at J, with 13 bases between the two ends. DNA of the CDR3: TGTGCCAGCAGCCGGTGGGGGACTACCCAGCATTTT. Its protein is CASSRWGTTQHF.

This rearrangement joins TRBV3-1 to TRBJ1-2, with D maybe TRBD1 (5 bases). Germline assignment: CDR1 LGHDT and CDR2 YNNKEL (reference sequence). The CDR3 runs 13 residues. Trimming removed 1 base at V and 4 bases at J, with 7 bases between. DNA of the CDR3: TGTGCCAGCAGCCAAGGTACAGGCTATGGCTACACCTTC. This codes for CASSQGTGYGYTF.

This clonotype was seen many times. This chain connects TRBV4-3 to TRBJ1-6; D is unclear. Germline CDR1 reads LGHNA; CDR2 reads YSLEER. Trimming took 0 bases from V and 4 from J, leaving 13 bases between them. The CDR3 length is 17 residues. CDR3: CASSQDHHGAYNSPLHF. CDR3 nucleotides: TGCGCCAGCAGCCAAGATCATCACGGCGCATATAATTCACCCCTCCACTTT.

V and J are TRBV20-1 and TRBJ1-6, with D perhaps TRBD1 (6 bases). The CDR3 covers 13 residues. Germline CDR1 is DFQATT and CDR2 is SNEGSKA (reference sequence). V lost 5 bases to trimming and J lost 8 bases, with 13 bases between them. Written as DNA, the CDR3 is TGCAGTGCTGGGGACACTCACTATTCACCCCTCCACTTT. It encodes CSAGDTHYSPLHF.